The 4 T cell receptor beta chains below were found in one sample sequenced in a study of cytomegalovirus exposure and HLA in healthy donors. The PCR used 60 Vbeta and 13 Jbeta primers. Clones were sequenced by immunoSEQ multiplex PCR, and TCRdb holds only the in-frame ones, with some missing. The data hold around 150,000 clones, with roughly 75% observed a single time. The source material was PBMCs. These TCRs come from a middle-aged man in good health and CMV-seropositive.

The chain has TRBV6-5 and TRBJ1-1, with a weak D call TRBD1 (5 bases). Germline V gene lookup returns CDR1 MNHEY and CDR2 SVGAGI. V shed 8 bases and J shed 4 bases, with 14 bases lying between them. CDR3 length: 13 amino acids. CDR3 region: CASAPGSVTEAFF. CDR3 in DNA: TGTGCCAGCGCCCCAGGGTCGGTCACTGAAGCTTTCTTT.

The chain employs TRBV5-6 and TRBJ2-4; tentatively, D is TRBD1 (6 bases). Germline V gene sequence: CDR1 SGHDT, CDR2 YYEEEE. Trimming removed 3 bases at V and 0 bases at J, with 10 bases between. The CDR3 loop spans 15 amino acids. The CDR3 sequence: CASSSDRLAKNIQYF. CDR3 in DNA: TGTGCCAGCAGCTCGGACAGACTAGCCAAAAACATTCAGTACTTC.

V is TRBV4-2 and J is TRBJ2-3; 8 bases fit TRBD1. Per germline, CDR1 LGHNA and CDR2 YNFKEQ. After removal of 5 bases from V and 0 bases from J, the junction contained 4 bases not matched to a gene. This CDR3 has 15 amino acids. The CDR3 reads CASSIRTGSTDTQYF. In DNA, the CDR3 is TGTGCCAGCAGCATACGGACAGGGAGCACAGATACGCAGTATTTT.

This clone was detected only a few times. CDR3 protein: CASSLQTATLHSGANVLTF. The DNA of the CDR3 is TGCGCCAGCAGCTTGCAGACAGCCACCCTTCACTCTGGGGCCAACGTCCTGACTTTC. J is TRBJ2-6 and V is TRBV5-1, with a possible D match to TRBD1 (5 bases). The CDR3 covers 19 residues. The germline gives CDR1 SGHRS, CDR2 YFSETQ. V was cut by 1 base and J by 0 bases, with 17 bases left in between.